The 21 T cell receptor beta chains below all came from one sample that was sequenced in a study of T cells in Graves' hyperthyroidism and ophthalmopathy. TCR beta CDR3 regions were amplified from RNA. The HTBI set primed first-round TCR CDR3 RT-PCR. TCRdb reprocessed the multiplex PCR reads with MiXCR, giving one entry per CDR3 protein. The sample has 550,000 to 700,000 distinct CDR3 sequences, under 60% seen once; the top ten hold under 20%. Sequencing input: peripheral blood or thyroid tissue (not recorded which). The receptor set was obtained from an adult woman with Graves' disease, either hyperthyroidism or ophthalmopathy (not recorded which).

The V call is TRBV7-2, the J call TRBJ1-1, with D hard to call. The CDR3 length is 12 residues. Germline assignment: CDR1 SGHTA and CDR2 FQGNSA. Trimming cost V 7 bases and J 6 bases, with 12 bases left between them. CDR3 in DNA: TGTGCCAGCACACAGCCCTTCTCTGAAGCTTTCTTT. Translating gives CASTQPFSEAFF.

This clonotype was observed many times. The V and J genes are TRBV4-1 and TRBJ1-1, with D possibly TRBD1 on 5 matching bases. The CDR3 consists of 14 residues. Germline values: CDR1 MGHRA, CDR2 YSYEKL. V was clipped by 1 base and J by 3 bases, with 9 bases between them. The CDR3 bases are TGCGCCAGCAGCCAAGCTTTACAGGACACTGAAGCTTTCTTT. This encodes CASSQALQDTEAFF.

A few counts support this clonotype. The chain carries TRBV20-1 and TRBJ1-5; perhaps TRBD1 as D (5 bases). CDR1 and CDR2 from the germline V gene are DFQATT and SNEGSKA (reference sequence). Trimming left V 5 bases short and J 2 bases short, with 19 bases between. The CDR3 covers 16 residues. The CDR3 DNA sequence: TGCAGTGCTGCCCACCCCAGGGTCTCGGGCAATCAGCCCCAGCATTTT. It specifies CSAAHPRVSGNQPQHF.

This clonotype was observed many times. CDR3 protein: CASSQVEGLDEKLFF. The CDR3 DNA follows: TGCGCCAGCAGCCAAGTGGAAGGGTTAGATGAAAAACTGTTTTTT. The chain is built from TRBV4-1 and TRBJ1-4; D uncertain. This CDR3 is built from 15 residues. Trimming cost V 1 base and J 6 bases, with 12 bases left between them. Germline V gene data show CDR1 as MGHRA and CDR2 as YSYEKL.

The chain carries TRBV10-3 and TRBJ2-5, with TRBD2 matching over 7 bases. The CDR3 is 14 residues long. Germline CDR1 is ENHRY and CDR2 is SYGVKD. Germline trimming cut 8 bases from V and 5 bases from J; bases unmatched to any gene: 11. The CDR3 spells CAIGREVMMETQYF. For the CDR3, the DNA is TGTGCCATCGGGAGGGAGGTGATGATGGAGACCCAGTACTTC.

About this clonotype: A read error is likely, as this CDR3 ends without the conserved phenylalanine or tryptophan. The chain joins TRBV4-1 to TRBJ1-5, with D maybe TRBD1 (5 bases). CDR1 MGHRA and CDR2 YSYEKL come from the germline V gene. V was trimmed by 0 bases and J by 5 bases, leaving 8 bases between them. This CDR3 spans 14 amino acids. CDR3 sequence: CASSQDWGDQPQHS. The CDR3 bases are TGCGCCAGCAGCCAAGATTGGGGGGATCAGCCCCAGCATTCA.

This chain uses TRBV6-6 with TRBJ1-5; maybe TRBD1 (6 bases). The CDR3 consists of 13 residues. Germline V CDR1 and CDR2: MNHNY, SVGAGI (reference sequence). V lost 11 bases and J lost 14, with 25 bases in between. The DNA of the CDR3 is TGTGCCGTGCGTTATGCCACAGGGTTCGACGAGCATTTT. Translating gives CAVRYATGFDEHF.

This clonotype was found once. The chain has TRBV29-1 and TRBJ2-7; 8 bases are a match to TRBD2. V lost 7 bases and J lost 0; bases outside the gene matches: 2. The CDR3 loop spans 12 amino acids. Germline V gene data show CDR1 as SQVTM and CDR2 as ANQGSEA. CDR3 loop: CSAAGDSYEQYF. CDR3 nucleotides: TGCAGCGCAGCGGGAGACTCCTACGAGCAGTACTTC.

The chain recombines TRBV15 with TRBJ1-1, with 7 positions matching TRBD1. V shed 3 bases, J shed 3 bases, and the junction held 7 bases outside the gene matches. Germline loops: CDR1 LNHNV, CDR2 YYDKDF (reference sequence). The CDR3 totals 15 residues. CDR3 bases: TGTGCCACCAGCAGCGGACCGGGACAGCACACTGAAGCTTTCTTT. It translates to CATSSGPGQHTEAFF.

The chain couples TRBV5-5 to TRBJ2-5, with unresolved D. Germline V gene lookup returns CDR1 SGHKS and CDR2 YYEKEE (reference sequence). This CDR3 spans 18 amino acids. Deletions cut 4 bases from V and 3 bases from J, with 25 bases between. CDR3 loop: CASSPHWAAIAAKETQYF. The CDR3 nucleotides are TGTGCCAGCAGCCCCCATTGGGCCGCGATTGCGGCCAAAGAGACCCAGTACTTC.

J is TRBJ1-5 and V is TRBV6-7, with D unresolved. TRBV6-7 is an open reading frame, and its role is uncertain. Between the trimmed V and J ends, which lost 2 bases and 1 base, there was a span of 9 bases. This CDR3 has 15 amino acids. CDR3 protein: CASSYPKLSNQPQHF. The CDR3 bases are TGTGCCAGCAGTTACCCGAAGCTGAGCAATCAGCCCCAGCATTTT.

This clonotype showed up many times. CDR3 sequence reads: CSAIVQGEYEQYF. CDR3 sequence (DNA): TGCAGTGCTATTGTGCAGGGGGAGTACGAGCAGTACTTC. This chain joins TRBV20-1 and TRBJ2-7, with 7 bases aligning to TRBD1. Germline lookup yields CDR1 DFQATT and CDR2 SNEGSKA (reference sequence). The CDR3 consists of 13 residues. V was clipped by 4 bases and J by 4 bases; unmatched bases: 7.

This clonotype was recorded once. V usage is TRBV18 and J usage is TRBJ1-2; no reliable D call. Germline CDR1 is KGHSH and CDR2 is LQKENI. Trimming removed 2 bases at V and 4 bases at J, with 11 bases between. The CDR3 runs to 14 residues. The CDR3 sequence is CASSPSQSPYGYTF. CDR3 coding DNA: TGTGCCAGCTCACCATCGCAGAGCCCCTATGGCTACACCTTC.

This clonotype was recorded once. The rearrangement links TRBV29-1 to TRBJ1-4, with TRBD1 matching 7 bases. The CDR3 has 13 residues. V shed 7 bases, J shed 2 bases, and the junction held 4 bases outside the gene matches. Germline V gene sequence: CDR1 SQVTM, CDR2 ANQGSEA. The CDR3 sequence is CSGQGGTNEKLFF. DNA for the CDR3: TGCAGCGGACAGGGAGGGACTAATGAAAAACTGTTTTTT.

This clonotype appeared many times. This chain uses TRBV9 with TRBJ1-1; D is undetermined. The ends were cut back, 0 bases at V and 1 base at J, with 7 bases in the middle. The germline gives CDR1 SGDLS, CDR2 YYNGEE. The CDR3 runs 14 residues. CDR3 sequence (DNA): TGTGCCAGCAGCGTAGGTTGGGGGAACACTGAAGCTTTCTTT. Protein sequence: CASSVGWGNTEAFF.

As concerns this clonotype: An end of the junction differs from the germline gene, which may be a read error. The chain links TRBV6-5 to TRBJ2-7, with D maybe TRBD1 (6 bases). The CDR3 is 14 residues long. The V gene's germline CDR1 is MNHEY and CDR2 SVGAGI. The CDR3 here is CASSSQGASTGQYF. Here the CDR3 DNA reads TGTGCCAGTAGTTCACAGGGTGCAAGTACTGGGCAGTACTTC.

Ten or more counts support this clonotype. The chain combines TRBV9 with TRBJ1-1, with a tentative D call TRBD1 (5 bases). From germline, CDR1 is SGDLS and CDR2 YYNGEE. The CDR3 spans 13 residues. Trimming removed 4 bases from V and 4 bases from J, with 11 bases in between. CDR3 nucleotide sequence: TGTGCCAGCAGCCCATGGGGGGTCACTGAAGCTTTCTTT. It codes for CASSPWGVTEAFF.

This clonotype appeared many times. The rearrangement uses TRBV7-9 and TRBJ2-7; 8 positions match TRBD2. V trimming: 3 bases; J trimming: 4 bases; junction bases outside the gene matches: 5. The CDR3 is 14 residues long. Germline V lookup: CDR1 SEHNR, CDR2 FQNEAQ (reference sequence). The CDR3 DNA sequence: TGTGCCAGCAGCTTGAGCGGGAGTGGGTACGAGCAGTACTTC. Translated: CASSLSGSGYEQYF. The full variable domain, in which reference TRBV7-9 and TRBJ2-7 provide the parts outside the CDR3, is DTGVSQNPRHKITKRGQNVTFRCDPISEHNRLYWYRQTLGQGPEFLTYFQNEAQLEKSRLLSDRFSAERPKGSFSTLEIQRTEQGDSAMYLCASSLSGSGYEQYFGPGTRLTVT.

The CDR3 coding sequence is TGCAGTGCTAGAGGACCGAGGAGCTCCTATAATTCACCCCTCCACTTT. Encoded protein: CSARGPRSSYNSPLHF. The V call is TRBV20-1, the J call TRBJ1-6; unclear D gene. The germline gives CDR1 DFQATT, CDR2 SNEGSKA (reference sequence). CDR3 size: 16 residues. V gave up 1 base and J gave up 0 bases, with 10 bases separating them.

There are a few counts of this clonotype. The CDR3 nucleotides are TGTGCCATCAGTCCGCAGGAGAAACAAGAGACCCAGTACTTC. Its protein is CAISPQEKQETQYF. The rearrangement links TRBV10-3 to TRBJ2-5; no reliable D call. Germline CDR1 and CDR2: ENHRY and SYGVKD. This CDR3 is 14 amino acids long. V lost 5 bases, J lost 2 bases, and 12 bases lay in between.

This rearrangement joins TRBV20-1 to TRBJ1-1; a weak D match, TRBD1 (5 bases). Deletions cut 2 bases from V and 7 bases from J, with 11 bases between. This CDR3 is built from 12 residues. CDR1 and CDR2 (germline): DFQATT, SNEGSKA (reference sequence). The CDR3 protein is CSARTGVVEAFF. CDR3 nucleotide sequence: TGCAGTGCTAGAACGGGGGTAGTTGAAGCTTTCTTT.